The subject of this entry is one T cell receptor (beta chain). The data were obtained in a study of blood T cell repertoires in COVID-19. For the study at large: There were acute and convalescent COVID-19 samples, and they came from the United States, Italy and Spain.

Living in 24 US areas, the participants were between about 18 and 100 years of age. TCRdb keeps only in-frame clones here, not all; method: immunoSEQ multiplex PCR. Found here are around 140,000 clones, more than 75% of them singletons; the top ten hold approximately 10%. The CDR3 totals 16 residues. From germline, CDR1 is MDHEN and CDR2 SYDVKM. V gave up 4 bases and J gave up 1 base, with 14 bases separating them. The chain links TRBV28 to TRBJ1-5, with TRBD1 as a possible D gene (6 bases). Sequencing was done on a sample of PBMCs or T cells enriched from blood (not recorded which). This clonotype was obtained from a man between 60 and 75 years old who had recovered from COVID-19. CDR3: CASSSPGTTSNQPQHF. The CDR3 region has the DNA TGTGCCAGCAGTTCTCCCGGGACAACGAGCAATCAGCCCCAGCATTTT.